This T cell receptor beta chain was identified during a study of cytomegalovirus exposure and HLA in healthy donors. A multiplex PCR was run with 60 Vbeta primers and 13 Jbeta primers. The repertoire was sequenced with immunoSEQ multiplex PCR; TCRdb's copy has only in-frame clones and lacks some. Of 150,000 to 200,000 clones in the sample, 62% are singletons; the top ten hold 2.5% to 3%. Overall study results and limits: Several of the most significant clusters appeared linked to common viral pathogens, based on a later analysis. Reported findings show TCR beta sequences accurately forecast HLA-A and HLA-B alleles in most subjects. Being indistinguishable, some V segments were excluded, TRBV6-2 and TRBV6-3 among them. The productive fraction for most TCR beta V segments was about 87% or about 30% in an earlier analysis.

The V and J ends lost 5 bases and 0 bases respectively, with 16 bases between them. This CDR3 has 16 amino acids. Looked up from germline, CDR1 is SGDLS and CDR2 is YYNGEE. In the case of this clone: As yet, its antigen is unknown.

The origin of this receptor is a man aged 35 to 55 in good health and CMV-seronegative. Sequenced sample: PBMCs. The rearrangement joins TRBV9 to TRBJ2-3, with D maybe TRBD1 (6 bases). The CDR3 DNA sequence: TGTGCCAGCAGTCGGCTACAGGGCTTAAGCACAGATACGCAGTATTTT. Its protein is CASSRLQGLSTDTQYF. Together with reference TRBV9 and TRBJ2-3, the CDR3 gives the full variable domain: DSGVTQTPKHLITATGQRVTLRCSPRSGDLSVYWYQQSLDQGLQFLIQYYNGEERAKGNILERFSAQQFPDLHSELNLSSLELGDSALYFCASSRLQGLSTDTQYFGPGTRLTVL.